Here is one T cell receptor beta chain with its context. The record originates from a study of blood T cell repertoires in COVID-19. Study as a whole: Italy, Spain and the United States were the sources of the convalescent and acute COVID-19 samples. Sources were T cells, B-cell-depleted T cells, or PBMCs; the material itself was cDNA or gDNA.

In the authors' methods: Estimated nucleated cell counts came from reference gene primer amplification. Sequencing used immunoSEQ multiplex PCR; TCRdb keeps in-frame clones, though not all of them. V, J and clone size reflect that table, while D and trimming were determined from the DNA. The data contain approximately 250,000 clones, about nine tenths of them singletons. The CDR3 is made up of 14 amino acids. CDR1 and CDR2 from the germline V gene are MNHEY and SVGAGI. V lost 6 bases and J 6 bases, leaving 12 bases between the germline ends. Sample: peripheral blood. The TCR originated in a man aged 25 to 40 who had recovered from COVID-19. The chain employs TRBV6-5 and TRBJ1-6; no firm D call. DNA for the CDR3: TGTGCCAGCAGCCGACGGAGGCTTAATTCACCCCTCCACTTT. Protein sequence: CASSRRRLNSPLHF.